This T cell receptor (beta chain) was retrieved from a study of cytomegalovirus exposure and HLA in healthy donors. PCR amplification relied on 60 Vbeta primers (plus 13 Jbeta primers). Sequenced by immunoSEQ multiplex PCR; TCRdb stores in-frame clones only, minus some. The table lists over 100,000 clones, with under 7% in the top ten. Study results and limitations: Later analysis reportedly placed an Asian-associated ancestry cluster below the roughly 680-donor mean in N-insertions. Sequencing likely produced, as an artifact, a cluster of highly shared sequence variants. Some V segments, including TRBV6-2 and TRBV6-3, were excluded as indistinguishable.

As for this clone: Its antigen is still unknown.

Donors had nominal health at sampling but likely had unrecorded immune exposures. Germline values: CDR1 MNHNY, CDR2 SVGAGI (reference sequence). CDR3 length: 14 amino acids. With 0 bases removed from V and 8 bases from J, the gap between germline ends came to 8 bases. This sequence originates from a man aged 35 to 55 in good health and CMV-seropositive. The V call is TRBV6-6, the J call TRBJ1-6; D is unresolved. Sequencing was done on a sample of PBMCs. CDR3 residues: CASSYSTRDSPLHF. The CDR3 DNA is TGTGCCAGCAGTTACTCGACCCGGGATTCACCCCTCCACTTT.